What follows are 14 T cell receptor beta chains derived from one specimen sequenced in a study of blood T cell repertoires in COVID-19. Generated by immunoSEQ multiplex PCR, the TCRdb table keeps only in-frame clones and is missing some. Altogether some 290,000 clones are present, around 78% being singletons, with the ten largest covering under 5.5%. What was sequenced was peripheral blood. Receptors originate from a man aged 60-69 years who had recovered from COVID-19.

This clone was seen just once. The chain has TRBV19 and TRBJ1-2; 8 nucleotides align to TRBD1. This CDR3 is 17 amino acids long. Germline CDR1 is LNHDA and CDR2 is SQIVND (reference sequence). V lost 6 bases, J lost 1 base, and 13 bases stayed unmatched. This CDR3 reads CASSRTGGKEGNYGYTF. CDR3 in DNA: TGTGCCAGTAGCAGAACAGGGGGTAAAGAGGGTAACTATGGCTACACCTTC.

This rearrangement joins TRBV4-2 to TRBJ2-1, with 8 bases identical to TRBD2. The CDR3 sequence is 20 residues long. CDR1 is LGHNA, CDR2 YNFKEQ, per germline. V lost 1 base and J lost 3; bases outside the gene matches: 17. The CDR3 region has the DNA TGTGCCAGCAGCCAAGGGGCCACTAGCGGAACTGGGTGGGTCTACAATGAGCAGTTCTTC. Translation gives CASSQGATSGTGWVYNEQFF.

This sequence joins TRBV29-1 and TRBJ2-7, with TRBD2 matching over 11 bases. Germline V gene sequence: CDR1 SQVTM, CDR2 ANQGSEA. V dropped 7 bases and J dropped 6; count of bases not matched to a gene: 11. There are 14 residues in the CDR3. CDR3 coding DNA: TGCAGCGCCCGAACTAGCGGGAGTTCGGTCGAGCAGTACTTC. Translated: CSARTSGSSVEQYF.

The chain joins TRBV30 to TRBJ1-2; 7 nucleotides agree with TRBD1. V was clipped by 3 bases and J by 2 bases; unmatched bases: 0. The germline gives CDR1 GTSNPN, CDR2 SVGIG (reference sequence). CDR3 size: 12 residues. The DNA of the CDR3 is TGTGCCTGGAGCAGGGGGAACTATGGCTACACCTTC. Amino acid sequence: CAWSRGNYGYTF.

V is TRBV6-2 or TRBV6-3 and J is TRBJ2-1; 12 bases align to TRBD2. This CDR3 is 19 amino acids long. Germline V gene sequence: CDR1 MNHEY, CDR2 SVGEGT. Trimming removed 0 bases from V and 3 bases from J; junction bases left unmatched: 9. The CDR3 DNA follows: TGTGCCAGCAGTTACTCGGGACTAGCGGGCAAAAACTTCTACAATGAGCAGTTCTTC. Its translation is CASSYSGLAGKNFYNEQFF.

This clone was counted once. The J gene is TRBJ2-5, the V gene TRBV5-1; D gene uncertain. This CDR3 comprises 17 residues. CDR1 is SGHRS, CDR2 YFSETQ, per germline. The ends were cut back, 4 bases at V and 1 base at J, with 20 bases in the middle. The CDR3 nucleotides are TGCGCCAGCAGCGTAACCCAACCTGATCCGAGCCAAGAGACCCAGTACTTC. Translation: CASSVTQPDPSQETQYF.

This sequence joins TRBV5-8 and TRBJ2-1; 8 nucleotides match TRBD2. CDR3 size: 15 residues. Trimming at V came to 4 bases and at J to 5 bases, leaving 8 bases not matched to a gene. CDR1 and CDR2 from the germline V gene are SGHTS and YDEGEE. The CDR3 spells CASSRATSGNNEQFF. The DNA of the CDR3 is TGTGCCAGCAGCCGGGCAACTAGCGGAAACAATGAGCAGTTCTTC.

For the CDR3, the DNA is TGTGCCAGTCGCCGCGGGGGGGGAGCCTACGAGCAGTACTTC. This sequence encodes CASRRGGGAYEQYF. This chain uses TRBV19 with TRBJ2-7; 9 bases fit TRBD2. Germline V lookup: CDR1 LNHDA, CDR2 SQIVND (reference sequence). CDR3 size: 14 residues. With 8 bases clipped from V and 2 bases from J, the junction kept 7 bases outside the gene matches.

The chain uses TRBV2 and TRBJ2-3, with TRBD2 identical over 8 bases. The CDR3 is 15 amino acids. V trimming: 7 bases; J trimming: 8 bases; junction bases outside the gene matches: 14. CDR1 and CDR2 from the germline V gene are SNHLY and FYNNEI. CDR3 sequence (DNA): TGTGCCAGCACTAGCCGGGAGGGGAGTAGGGGTACGCAGTATTTT. It codes for CASTSREGSRGTQYF.

This sequence joins TRBV18 and TRBJ2-2, with D possibly TRBD2 on 5 matching bases. V lost 3 bases, J lost 0 bases, and 8 bases lay in between. The CDR3 runs to 15 residues. Germline assignment: CDR1 KGHSH and CDR2 LQKENI. The CDR3 here is CASSPGISNTGELFF. The CDR3 region has the DNA TGTGCCAGCTCACCCGGGATCTCGAACACCGGGGAGCTGTTTTTT.

CDR3 DNA sequence: TGTGCCAGCAGTGCGTTCGGGAGGCAAGAGACCCAGTACTTC. Its protein is CASSAFGRQETQYF. The chain carries TRBV2 and TRBJ2-5, with TRBD2 matching over 7 bases. V trimming: 4 bases; J trimming: 2 bases; junction bases outside the gene matches: 4. Germline V gives CDR1 SNHLY, CDR2 FYNNEI. CDR3 length: 14 amino acids.

The gene calls are TRBV20-1 and TRBJ1-1, with TRBD1 as a possible D gene (6 bases). Germline V gives CDR1 DFQATT, CDR2 SNEGSKA (reference sequence). The ends were cut back, 3 bases at V and 8 bases at J, with 22 bases in the middle. The CDR3 is 15 residues long. The DNA for the CDR3 is TGCAGTGCTAGTGACCAGGGACACCTAAATGCCGAAGCTTTCTTT. Translation: CSASDQGHLNAEAFF.

V usage is TRBV30 and J usage is TRBJ2-1; D unclear. This CDR3 has 13 amino acids. Trimming took 0 bases from V and 4 from J, leaving 7 bases between them. From germline, CDR1 is GTSNPN and CDR2 SVGIG (reference sequence). Here the CDR3 DNA reads TGTGCCTGGAGTGTAGCACTATACAATGAGCAGTTCTTC. It translates to CAWSVALYNEQFF. Based on the CDR3 plus reference TRBV30 and TRBJ2-1, the full variable domain is SQTIHQWPATLVQPVGSPLSLECTVEGTSNPNLYWYRQAAGRGLQLLFYSVGIGQISSEVPQNLSASRPQDRQFILSSKKLLLSDSGFYLCAWSVALYNEQFFGPGTRLTVL.

The chain combines TRBV6-1 with TRBJ1-6; a weak D match, TRBD1 (5 bases). Germline V gene data show CDR1 as MNHNS and CDR2 as SASEGT. The CDR3 totals 14 residues. V was clipped by 3 bases and J by 6 bases, with 9 bases between them. The chain's CDR3 is CASSDRVFNSPLHF. The CDR3 DNA reads as TGTGCCAGCAGTGACAGGGTTTTTAATTCACCCCTCCACTTT.